This T cell receptor beta chain was sequenced for a study of shared clonotypes between healthy human individuals (dated by TCRdb to 2018 to 2021). As for the study more broadly: A couple of women and a few men aged 18 to 49 years were included in the cohort. To estimate repertoire size and how much clonotypes are shared between individuals, the study performed deep sequencing of blood TCR repertoires from a handful of healthy adults. To increase sequencing depth and limit assay-specific biases, different laboratories used diverse techniques to prepare libraries and sequence TCR repertoires. Between about 0.8 and 9 billion PBMCs per donor were obtained by leukapheresis.

Healthy HIV-negative adults with no recently reported acute infections or vaccinations were included as donors. Every donor was a Caucasian adult living in Nashville, Tennessee, USA. For unsorted samples, some 90 million PBMCs were counted and genomic DNA was extracted with the QIAamp DNA Blood Mini kit. After blood collection by leukapheresis, PBMCs were isolated using Ficoll-Histopaque density gradient centrifugation and then cryopreserved in the vapor phase of liquid nitrogen. General study outcomes and caveats: Based on pairwise subsampling, the degree of clonotype sharing among donors was expected to be affected by sequencing depth. Sampling was restricted to blood, and TCR repertoires in tissues likely differ from the TCR repertoires found in blood. The genetic and exposure-history diversity represented was limited by the small number of donors.

As to this clone: The antigen it recognizes is unknown. It has no much larger one-base neighbor in the sample; base qualities were not kept.

Using the deep immunoSEQ assay, multiplex PCR amplified TCR CDR3 regions from genomic DNA. Extracted genomic DNA from each cell subset was spread evenly across all wells of several immunoSEQ 96-well plates, with each plate serving as a replicate. Each replicate PCR for unsorted PBMC received approximately 300 ng genomic DNA, equal to 25,000 to 35,000 T cell genomes. Unsorted PBMC genomic DNA was sequenced across ten immunoSEQ deep assay plates. Purified libraries were quantified with a Qubit 3.0 fluorometer, sized on a Bioanalyzer 2100, and re-quantified with the KAPA Library Quantification kit. A separate single-read 150-cycle Illumina NextSeq 550 flow cell was used to sequence each immunoSEQ 96-well plate. On the study's bioinformatics: The immunoSEQ output contained only junctional sequences without quality scores, so filtering could not match that applied to full-length reads. To assign V/J genes and CDR3, sequences were annotated using PyIR, a Python wrapper for IgBLAST v1.9, with IMGT germline references. Any read was removed if the V/J assignment was weak (E-value above 1e-6), the CDR3 was missing, or the read contained stop codons, out-of-frame junctions, or ambiguous translated residues. V3J clonotypes were defined as sequences sharing the same inferred V gene, J gene, and CDR3 amino acid sequence. To compute the percentage overlap between repertoires, the number of shared unique clonotypes was divided by the size of the smaller repertoire. Repertoire richness was assessed with RTK rarefaction, the Chao1 estimator, and Recon v2.1 estimates of unobserved clonotypes. This is the immuneACCESS table as TCRdb keeps it, with only in-frame sequences that have V and J called. A part of the clones is gone; compared with another copy, unresolved V genes explain less than half, and the rest is unexplained. V, J and clone size derive from that table, while D and trimming were established from the DNA sequence. The sample table records roughly 500,000 clones; approximately 82% of these occur just once. The ten largest make up about 12% of the sample.

The sequencing sample was made of PBMCs. The clonotype was recovered from a woman aged 40-49 years in good health. Some clones in this sample may be carry-over from other donors' samples.

The CDR3 reads as follows: CASSQGGEGYQPQHF. The bases read TGTGCCAGCAGCCAGGGGGGGGAGGGCTATCAGCCCCAGCATTTT. The chain employs TRBV4-2 and TRBJ1-5; a tentative D match to TRBD1 spans 5 bases. V loses 3 bases, J loses 5 bases, and the germline ends lie 14 bases apart. Based on the germline V gene, the CDR1 and CDR2 sequences are LGHNA and YNFKEQ. The CDR3 contains 15 residues, cysteine and phenylalanine counted. CDR3 DNA is the only sequence kept; it has 45 bases, read in frame from the first base.